This is a list of T cell receptor beta chains from one sample in a study of OX40 agonist ivuxolimab in advanced cancers. Only in-frame clones appear in the TCRdb table, and some are missing; sequencing was by immunoSEQ multiplex PCR. This table has 60,000 to 75,000 clones, roughly nine tenths appearing once. The material was CD4+ or CD8+ T cells sorted from blood, obtained in a trial of the OX40 agonist ivuxolimab. The source is an adult with an advanced solid tumor such as melanoma, head and neck, liver or kidney cancer. Both conserved end residues are part of each CDR3. A D gene is named only where the DNA matches it firmly. Clone size is shown for a subset of rows, as once, few, many or a class of expanded clone.

CDR3 protein	CDR3 DNA	clone size	D gene	V gene	J gene
CASSPSSGTETQYF	TGTGCCAGCTCACCAAGTTCAGGGACGGAGACCCAGTACTTC	NA	NA	TRBV18	TRBJ2-5
CSASRPGELFF	TGCAGTGCTAGCCGTCCCGGGGAGCTGTTTTTT	NA	NA	TRBV20-1	TRBJ2-2
CASSLTGLEDTQYF	TGTGCCAGCAGCTTGACAGGGTTGGAGGATACGCAGTATTTT	NA	TRBD1	TRBV7-3	TRBJ2-3
CASRTGTTYNSPLHF	TGTGCCAGTAGGACAGGGACCACCTATAATTCACCCCTCCACTTT	NA	TRBD1	TRBV19	TRBJ1-6
CASKQGSSYNSPLHF	TGTGCCAGCAAACAGGGCAGCTCCTATAATTCACCCCTCCACTTT	NA	NA	TRBV5-4	TRBJ1-6
CASSYSTGQGVNTIYF	TGTGCCAGCAGTTACTCGACGGGGCAGGGGGTCAACACCATATATTTT	NA	TRBD1	TRBV6-5	TRBJ1-3
CASSLSGSLFNGYTF	TGTGCCAGCAGCTTGTCAGGGTCTCTCTTTAATGGCTACACCTTC	NA	NA	TRBV5-5	TRBJ1-2
CASSIGKHRGSTYEQYF	TGTGCCAGTAGTATAGGCAAGCACAGGGGGAGCACCTACGAGCAGTACTTC	NA	TRBD1	TRBV19	TRBJ2-7
CASSHDNYGYTF	TGTGCCAGCAGTCACGACAACTATGGCTACACCTTC	NA	NA	TRBV6-1	TRBJ1-2
CASSVNAGTANYGYTF	TGTGCCAGCAGTGTAAACGCCGGGACAGCTAACTATGGCTACACCTTC	NA	TRBD1	TRBV2	TRBJ1-2
CASSLTGNEKLFF	TGCGCCAGCAGCTTGACGGGGAATGAAAAACTGTTTTTT	NA	NA	TRBV5-1	TRBJ1-4
CAPRLAGGREQFF	TGCGCCCCCCGACTAGCGGGGGGGCGGGAGCAGTTCTTC	NA	TRBD2	TRBV10-1	TRBJ2-1
CASSEDGSTEAFF	TGTGCCAGCAGTGAGGACGGGAGCACTGAAGCTTTCTTT	NA	NA	TRBV6-4	TRBJ1-1
CSVLDFNTEAFF	TGCAGCGTTTTGGATTTTAACACTGAAGCTTTCTTT	few	NA	TRBV29-1	TRBJ1-1
CASSFGQDRASQETQYF	TGTGCCAGCAGCTTCGGGCAGGACAGAGCCTCACAAGAGACCCAGTACTTC	NA	NA	TRBV7-2	TRBJ2-5
CASRAQQGAGNSPLHF	TGCGCCAGCAGGGCTCAACAGGGGGCGGGTAATTCACCCCTCCACTTT	NA	TRBD1	TRBV5-1	TRBJ1-6
CAITPSAGGYTEAFF	TGTGCCATCACACCTTCGGCTGGCGGGTACACTGAAGCTTTCTTT	NA	NA	TRBV10-3	TRBJ1-1
CASSSSSRTAYEQYF	TGTGCCAGCAGCTCTAGTAGCCGGACAGCCTACGAGCAGTACTTC	once	NA	TRBV7-9	TRBJ2-7
CASSPGGGETQYF	TGTGCCAGCTCCCCCGGGGGGGGCGAGACCCAGTACTTC	NA	TRBD2	TRBV18	TRBJ2-5
CASSYADRGRAFF	TGTGCCAGCAGTTACGCGGACAGGGGGAGAGCTTTCTTT	NA	TRBD1	TRBV6-5	TRBJ1-1
CASSPMDGSSYNEQFF	TGTGCCAGCAGCCCCATGGACGGGAGCTCCTACAATGAGCAGTTCTTC	NA	NA	TRBV14	TRBJ2-1
CSVELTGIIEQYF	TGCAGCGTTGAACTAACAGGGATAATCGAGCAGTACTTC	NA	NA	TRBV29-1	TRBJ2-7
CASKGRREPDTGELFF	TGTGCCAGCAAAGGGAGGCGGGAACCCGACACCGGGGAGCTGTTTTTT	NA	NA	TRBV2	TRBJ2-2
CASTPRPGGGALGGHTQYF	TGTGCCAGCACCCCCCGGCCCGGCGGGGGGGCCTTAGGGGGCCATACGCAGTATTTT	NA	TRBD2	TRBV7-3	TRBJ2-3
CASIEPGAGNTIYF	TGTGCCAGCATTGAACCAGGGGCAGGAAACACCATATATTTT	NA	NA	TRBV6-5	TRBJ1-3
CASSSLPDQPQHF	TGTGCCAGCAGTAGCCTTCCAGATCAGCCCCAGCATTTT	few	NA	TRBV6-6	TRBJ1-5
CASSLGYRVDEKLFF	TGTGCCAGCAGCCTAGGTTACAGGGTGGATGAAAAACTGTTTTTT	NA	NA	TRBV7-2	TRBJ1-4
CASSYLVSPRGRAGEAFF	TGTGCCAGCAGCTATTTAGTTTCCCCTAGGGGGAGGGCGGGTGAAGCTTTCTTT	NA	NA	TRBV7-6	TRBJ1-1
CASSQTLLRGNYGYTF	TGCGCCAGCAGCCAAACTCTTCTTCGGGGGAACTATGGCTACACCTTC	NA	NA	TRBV4-3	TRBJ1-2
CASSRGQGYYGYTF	TGTGCCAGCAGCCGGGGGCAGGGGTACTATGGCTACACCTTC	NA	NA	TRBV7-3	TRBJ1-2
CASSLFQGGNSPLHF	TGTGCCAGCAGCTTGTTCCAGGGCGGAAATTCACCCCTCCACTTT	NA	NA	TRBV5-8	TRBJ1-6
CASSPSPGDTYGYTF	TGCGCCAGCAGCCCTTCACCTGGAGACACCTATGGCTACACCTTC	NA	NA	TRBV4-1	TRBJ1-2
CASSRDRDYGYTF	TGCGCCAGCAGCCGAGACCGGGACTATGGCTACACCTTC	NA	NA	TRBV4-3	TRBJ1-2
CASSLDIMNTEAFF	TGTGCCAGCAGCTTAGACATAATGAACACTGAAGCTTTCTTT	NA	NA	TRBV11-1	TRBJ1-1
CAWSVPGPFNYGYTF	TGTGCCTGGAGTGTACCGGGGCCATTTAACTATGGCTACACCTTC	NA	NA	TRBV30	TRBJ1-2
CAGTGTTGELFF	TGTGCCGGGACAGGGACCACCGGGGAGCTGTTTTTT	NA	TRBD1	TRBV19	TRBJ2-2
CASIRGDQNTEAFF	TGTGCCAGCATCAGGGGGGACCAGAACACTGAAGCTTTCTTT	NA	TRBD1	TRBV28	TRBJ1-1